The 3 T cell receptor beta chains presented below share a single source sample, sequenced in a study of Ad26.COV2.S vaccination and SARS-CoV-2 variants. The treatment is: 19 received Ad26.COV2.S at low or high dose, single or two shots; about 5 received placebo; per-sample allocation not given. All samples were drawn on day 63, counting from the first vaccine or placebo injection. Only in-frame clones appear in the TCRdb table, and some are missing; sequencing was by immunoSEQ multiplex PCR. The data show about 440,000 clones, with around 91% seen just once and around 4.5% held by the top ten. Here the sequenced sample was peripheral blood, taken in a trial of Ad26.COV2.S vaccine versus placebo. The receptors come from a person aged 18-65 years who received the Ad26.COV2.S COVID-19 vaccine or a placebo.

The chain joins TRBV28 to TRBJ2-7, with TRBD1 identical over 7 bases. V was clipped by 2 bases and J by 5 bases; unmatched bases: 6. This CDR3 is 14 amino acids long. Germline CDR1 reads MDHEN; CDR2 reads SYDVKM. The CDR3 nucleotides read TGTGCCAGCAGTTTAGCAGGGGACAGCAACGAGCAGTACTTC. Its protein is CASSLAGDSNEQYF.

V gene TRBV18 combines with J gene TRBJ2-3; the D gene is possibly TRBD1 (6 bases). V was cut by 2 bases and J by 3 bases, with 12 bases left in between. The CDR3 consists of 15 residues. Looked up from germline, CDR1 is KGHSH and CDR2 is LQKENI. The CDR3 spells CASSPLSGATDTQYF. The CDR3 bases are TGTGCCAGCTCACCATTGTCAGGGGCTACAGATACGCAGTATTTT.

DNA for the CDR3: TGTGCCAGCAGTGCGAGGGGGAGAAGCCACGAGCAGTACTTC. Translated: CASSARGRSHEQYF. The chain links TRBV25-1 to TRBJ2-7; D is possibly TRBD1 (6 bases). In germline, CDR1 is MGHDK, CDR2 SYGVNS. The V end was cut by 4 bases, the J end by 5 bases, with 15 bases between. This CDR3 comprises 14 residues.